These 10 T cell receptor beta chains came from one sample sequenced in a study of blood T cell repertoires in COVID-19. Produced via immunoSEQ multiplex PCR; TCRdb's table is partial and in-frame only. The sample comprises approximately 450,000 clones, roughly nine tenths of which are singletons, and about 2% rests with the top ten. Specimen: PBMCs or T cells enriched from blood (not recorded which). Receptors originate from a woman between 18 and 29 years old with acute COVID-19.

The chain joins TRBV18 to TRBJ2-7; possibly TRBD1 for D (5 bases). Germline loops: CDR1 KGHSH, CDR2 LQKENI. Between the trimmed V and J ends, which lost 2 bases and 0 bases, there was a span of 8 bases. The CDR3 contains 14 residues. DNA for the CDR3: TGTGCCAGCTCACCAGACAGCATCTCCTACGAGCAGTACTTC. It specifies CASSPDSISYEQYF.

The chain links TRBV4-1 to TRBJ2-7; 9 bases are a match to TRBD2. CDR1 is MGHRA, CDR2 YSYEKL, per germline. Trimming at V came to 3 bases and at J to 9 bases, leaving 15 bases not matched to a gene. The CDR3 sequence is 16 residues long. The CDR3 bases are TGCGCCAGCAGCCATAGTCTTGTCGCTAGCGGGAATGGGCAGTACTTC. Translated, it gives CASSHSLVASGNGQYF.

This clone is a singleton in its sample. The rearrangement uses TRBV15 and TRBJ1-6; D is unresolved. Per germline, CDR1 LNHNV and CDR2 YYDKDF (reference sequence). The germline V and J ends were trimmed by 8 bases and 6 bases, with 11 bases remaining between them. The CDR3 is 13 residues long. This CDR3 is CATGSTGNSPLHF. DNA of the CDR3: TGTGCCACCGGGAGTACGGGTAATTCACCCCTCCACTTT.

The chain employs TRBV15 and TRBJ1-3, with 12 bases aligning to TRBD1. J gave up 3 bases and V 1 base, and 1 base lay outside the gene matches. Germline-derived CDR1 and CDR2 are LNHNV and YYDKDF (reference sequence). The CDR3 spans 16 residues. The CDR3: CATSRGDRGHGNTIYF. In DNA, the CDR3 is TGTGCCACCAGCAGAGGGGACAGGGGGCATGGAAACACCATATATTTT.

The chain carries TRBV2 and TRBJ1-1, with D tentatively TRBD1 (5 bases). The CDR3 has 12 residues. CDR1 and CDR2 (germline): SNHLY, FYNNEI. Trimming left V 5 bases short and J 6 bases short, with 10 bases between. The CDR3 DNA follows: TGTGCCAGCAGTCCAGGGTTTGCTGAAGCTTTCTTT. Its translation: CASSPGFAEAFF. Combining the CDR3 with reference TRBV2 and TRBJ1-1 gives the whole variable domain EPEVTQTPSHQVTQMGQEVILRCVPISNHLYFYWYRQILGQKVEFLVSFYNNEISEKSEIFDDQFSVERPDGSNFTLKIRSTKLEDSAMYFCASSPGFAEAFFGQGTRLTVV.

The chain is built from TRBV4-3 and TRBJ2-7; D remains ambiguous. Trimming shortened V by 2 bases and J by 3 bases, and 8 bases separated the two germline ends. CDR1 LGHNA and CDR2 YSLEER come from the germline V gene. The CDR3 is made up of 13 amino acids. The CDR3 loop reads CASSQQAHYEQYF. Written as DNA, the CDR3 is TGCGCCAGCAGCCAACAAGCCCACTACGAGCAGTACTTC.

The V gene is TRBV4-3, the J gene TRBJ2-1; 13 positions agree with TRBD2. Germline V lookup: CDR1 LGHNA, CDR2 YSLEER. The CDR3 totals 17 residues. With V trimmed by 1 base and J by 7 bases, 7 bases remained unmatched. The DNA for the CDR3 is TGCGCCAGCAGCCAAGCTCCACTAGCGGGAGGGGGAAATGAGCAGTTCTTC. Amino acids: CASSQAPLAGGGNEQFF.

In this sample, this clone turned up once. V and J are TRBV12-5 and TRBJ2-3; TRBD2 is a possible D gene (5 bases). Germline V gene lookup returns CDR1 LGHNT and CDR2 FRNRAP. Trimming took 0 bases from V and 6 from J, leaving 10 bases between them. CDR3 length: 14 amino acids. The CDR3 nucleotides read TGTGCTAGTGGTTTGGTCGGAGGATGGGATACGCAGTATTTT. It yields the protein CASGLVGGWDTQYF.

The rearrangement links TRBV10-2 to TRBJ1-1; possible D gene TRBD1, 5 bases. CDR1 WSHSY and CDR2 SAAADI come from the germline V gene. The CDR3 runs to 15 residues. V lost 4 bases to trimming and J lost 1 base, with 13 bases between them. CDR3: CASSAQALRNTEAFF. CDR3 in DNA: TGCGCCAGCAGTGCACAGGCCCTAAGGAACACTGAAGCTTTCTTT.

The chain couples TRBV11-2 to TRBJ2-3; 8 positions match TRBD2. Germline trimming cut 0 bases from V and 6 bases from J; bases unmatched to any gene: 8. The CDR3 has 16 amino acids. Germline V gene lookup returns CDR1 SGHAT and CDR2 FQNNGV. The CDR3 sequence: CASSLEMSGSMDTQYF. The CDR3 DNA follows: TGTGCCAGCAGCTTAGAGATGAGCGGGAGTATGGATACGCAGTATTTT.